A selection of T cell receptor beta chains follows, all from one sample in a study of cytomegalovirus exposure and HLA in healthy donors. The repertoire was sequenced with immunoSEQ multiplex PCR; TCRdb's copy has only in-frame clones and lacks some. This repertoire shows over 110,000 clones, under 90% found once; its top ten account for 2.5%. The sequencing input was PBMCs. The origin of the receptors is a male donor in good health and CMV-seronegative. Each CDR3 is given with its conserved first and last residue. The order of the fields is V gene, clone size, J gene, D gene, CDR3 DNA, CDR3 protein. D genes are given only for firm matches. Expanded clones are given a class, and other clones once, few, many or no size at all.

v_call: TRBV30; clone_size: few; j_call: TRBJ1-5; d_call: -; cdr3_nt: TGTGCCTGGAGTCTTACAGTCAATCAGCCCCAGCATTTT; cdr3_aa: CAWSLTVNQPQHF
v_call: TRBV9; clone_size: -; j_call: TRBJ1-2; d_call: -; cdr3_nt: TGTGCCAGCAGCGTACACAGGGACCCTAACTATGGCTACACCTTC; cdr3_aa: CASSVHRDPNYGYTF
v_call: TRBV9; clone_size: -; j_call: TRBJ2-7; d_call: TRBD2; cdr3_nt: TGTGCCAGCAGCGTAGGGGGGGGAGCTGGGGAGCAGTACTTC; cdr3_aa: CASSVGGGAGEQYF
v_call: TRBV27; clone_size: -; j_call: TRBJ2-1; d_call: -; cdr3_nt: TGTGCCAGTTCAGGTATACCTCGCAATGAGCAGTTCTTC; cdr3_aa: CASSGIPRNEQFF
v_call: TRBV2; clone_size: -; j_call: TRBJ1-1; d_call: -; cdr3_nt: TGTGCCAGCAGTGAATATGGAGACGAAGCTTTCTTT; cdr3_aa: CASSEYGDEAFF
v_call: TRBV6-6; clone_size: -; j_call: TRBJ1-3; d_call: TRBD1; cdr3_nt: TGTGCCAGCAGTTCCCGACAGGGGAACTCTGGAAACACCATATATTTT; cdr3_aa: CASSSRQGNSGNTIYF
v_call: TRBV27; clone_size: -; j_call: TRBJ1-2; d_call: -; cdr3_nt: TGTGCCAGCAGACAACTAGGGGGGGAGCCCTATGGCTACACCTTC; cdr3_aa: CASRQLGGEPYGYTF
v_call: TRBV19; clone_size: few; j_call: TRBJ2-2; d_call: -; cdr3_nt: TGTGCCAGTAGTGGGGCAGCGAACACCGGGGAGCTGTTTTTT; cdr3_aa: CASSGAANTGELFF
v_call: TRBV2; clone_size: -; j_call: TRBJ2-7; d_call: TRBD1; cdr3_nt: TGTGCCAGCAGTGAAGGGACAGGAGTCTTCGGCGAGCAGTACTTC; cdr3_aa: CASSEGTGVFGEQYF
v_call: TRBV9; clone_size: once; j_call: TRBJ2-5; d_call: -; cdr3_nt: TGTGCCAGCAGCGTAGCGTCAACAGGGGAGACCCAGTACTTC; cdr3_aa: CASSVASTGETQYF
v_call: TRBV4-1; clone_size: -; j_call: TRBJ2-7; d_call: TRBD1; cdr3_nt: TGCGCCAGCAGCCAAGCCCCCGGACAGGCCACCTACGAGCAGTACTTC; cdr3_aa: CASSQAPGQATYEQYF
v_call: TRBV18; clone_size: -; j_call: TRBJ2-7; d_call: TRBD2; cdr3_nt: TGTGCCAGCTCACCACCATCGGGACTAGCGGCCCCCGACGAGCAGTACTTC; cdr3_aa: CASSPPSGLAAPDEQYF
v_call: TRBV19; clone_size: -; j_call: TRBJ2-5; d_call: TRBD2; cdr3_nt: TGTGCCAGTACAACTAGCGGGAGGGGGCCGGAGACCCAGTACTTC; cdr3_aa: CASTTSGRGPETQYF
v_call: TRBV7-2; clone_size: -; j_call: TRBJ2-1; d_call: -; cdr3_nt: TGTGCCAGCAGGTACGGACTGGGAACCAATGAGCAGTTCTTC; cdr3_aa: CASRYGLGTNEQFF
v_call: TRBV2; clone_size: -; j_call: TRBJ2-2; d_call: TRBD2; cdr3_nt: TGTGCCAGCAGTGAGGACAGCCGGGGGGGGCTGTTTTTT; cdr3_aa: CASSEDSRGGLFF
v_call: TRBV19; clone_size: -; j_call: TRBJ1-3; d_call: -; cdr3_nt: TGTGCCAGTAGTATTCGGGGATTCGAAAACACCATATATTTT; cdr3_aa: CASSIRGFENTIYF
v_call: TRBV5-1; clone_size: -; j_call: TRBJ1-1; d_call: TRBD1; cdr3_nt: TGCGCCAGCAGCCCACGTGGGGACAGGGAGAACACTGAAGCTTTCTTT; cdr3_aa: CASSPRGDRENTEAFF
v_call: TRBV30; clone_size: once; j_call: TRBJ2-7; d_call: -; cdr3_nt: TGTGCCTGGAGTGCCCAGCGGGCCTACGAGCAGTACTTC; cdr3_aa: CAWSAQRAYEQYF
v_call: TRBV2; clone_size: -; j_call: TRBJ2-7; d_call: -; cdr3_nt: TGTGCCAGCGAGGAGTCGGGGGAGCAGTACTTC; cdr3_aa: CASEESGEQYF
v_call: TRBV2; clone_size: few; j_call: TRBJ1-2; d_call: TRBD1; cdr3_nt: TGTGCCAGCAGTGAAACAGCCCTTCAGGGGGCGGGTGGCTACACCTTC; cdr3_aa: CASSETALQGAGGYTF
v_call: TRBV27; clone_size: -; j_call: TRBJ2-1; d_call: -; cdr3_nt: TGTGCCAGCTGCCAGCGGTACAGCTCCTACAATGAGCAGTTCTTC; cdr3_aa: CASCQRYSSYNEQFF
v_call: TRBV19; clone_size: -; j_call: TRBJ2-7; d_call: TRBD2; cdr3_nt: TGTGCCAGTGCTGGGGGGGGAGGTGGCGAGCAGTACTTC; cdr3_aa: CASAGGGGGEQYF
v_call: TRBV6-6; clone_size: -; j_call: TRBJ1-5; d_call: -; cdr3_nt: TGTGCCAGCAGTTACTTAAATCAGCCCCAGCATTTT; cdr3_aa: CASSYLNQPQHF
v_call: TRBV9; clone_size: -; j_call: TRBJ2-7; d_call: -; cdr3_nt: TGTGCCAGCAGCGAAACAACAGGGATAGGCACTTACGAGCAGTACTTC; cdr3_aa: CASSETTGIGTYEQYF
v_call: TRBV7-9; clone_size: -; j_call: TRBJ2-7; d_call: -; cdr3_nt: TGTGCCAGCACCATCGCGGGCTCCTACGAGCAGTACTTC; cdr3_aa: CASTIAGSYEQYF
v_call: TRBV10-3; clone_size: -; j_call: TRBJ2-3; d_call: -; cdr3_nt: TGTGCCTCCTTGTCCCGGCAGGGAGATACGCAGTATTTT; cdr3_aa: CASLSRQGDTQYF
v_call: TRBV4-3; clone_size: -; j_call: TRBJ2-1; d_call: -; cdr3_nt: TGCGCCAGCAGCCAAGGGCAGAGGGATGAGCAGTTCTTC; cdr3_aa: CASSQGQRDEQFF
v_call: TRBV5-6; clone_size: -; j_call: TRBJ2-2; d_call: -; cdr3_nt: TGTGCCAGCAGCTTGGGTACGGGCTTATTTAGCGTTACCGGGGGGCTGTTTTTT; cdr3_aa: CASSLGTGLFSVTGGLFF
v_call: TRBV5-3; clone_size: -; j_call: TRBJ2-5; d_call: TRBD2; cdr3_nt: TGTGCCAGAAGCTGGAACGGACTAGCGGGAGCTCGACCCCAGGAGACCCAGTACTTC; cdr3_aa: CARSWNGLAGARPQETQYF
v_call: TRBV4-2; clone_size: -; j_call: TRBJ2-1; d_call: TRBD2; cdr3_nt: TGTGCCAGCAGCCCCGGGGTAGCGGGGACTGTGAATGAGCAGTTCTTC; cdr3_aa: CASSPGVAGTVNEQFF
v_call: TRBV7-6; clone_size: -; j_call: TRBJ2-7; d_call: -; cdr3_nt: TGTGCCAGCAGCGAACTAACAGGGATCCACGAGCAGTACTTC; cdr3_aa: CASSELTGIHEQYF